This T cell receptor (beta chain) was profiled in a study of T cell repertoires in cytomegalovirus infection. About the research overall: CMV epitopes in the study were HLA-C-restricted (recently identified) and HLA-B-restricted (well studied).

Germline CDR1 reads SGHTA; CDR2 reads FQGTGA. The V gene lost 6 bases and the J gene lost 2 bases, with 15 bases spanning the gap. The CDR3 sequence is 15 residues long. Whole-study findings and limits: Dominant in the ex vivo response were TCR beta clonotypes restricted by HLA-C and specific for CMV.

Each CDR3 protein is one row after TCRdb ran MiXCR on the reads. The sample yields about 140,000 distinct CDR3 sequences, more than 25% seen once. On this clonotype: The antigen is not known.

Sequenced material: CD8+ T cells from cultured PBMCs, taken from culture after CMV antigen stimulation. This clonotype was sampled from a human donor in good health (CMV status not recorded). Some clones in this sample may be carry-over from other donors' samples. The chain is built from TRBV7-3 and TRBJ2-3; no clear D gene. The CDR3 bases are TGTGCCAGCAGGTCCCTGGCGGTGGACACAGATACGCAGTATTTT. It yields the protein CASRSLAVDTDTQYF.